Detailed here is one TCR beta chain. Sample time point: patch test 3, about 24 weeks after DPC sensitization. Treatment indicated: therapeutic diphenylcyclopropenone sensitization with weekly scalp DPC. The sample comes from a study of human T cells and chemical hapten exposure. Original analysis: There were a median of approximately 96,000 TCRs per sample, with a range from roughly 23,224 to 750,000. TCRdb recomputed calls from the RACE reads with MiXCR, one row per CDR3 protein. None of the V and J calls come from the authors' own analysis; TCRdb made them. This table has more than 150,000 distinct CDR3 sequences, about 22% appearing once. With V trimmed by 0 bases and J by 4 bases, 6 bases remained unmatched. Germline CDR1 DFQATT, CDR2 SNEGSKA (reference sequence). The CDR3 is 15 amino acids.

This sequence was found in a woman between 40 and 55 years old with alopecia areata. Some clones in this sample may be carry-over from other donors' samples. The source material was whole blood, sampled in connection with sensitization to the hapten diphenylcyclopropenone (DPC). The chain links TRBV20-1 to TRBJ2-1; 7 bases align to TRBD2. CDR3 DNA sequence: TGCAGTGCTAGAGATAGACTAGCAGAATACAATGAGCAGTTCTTC. Protein product: CSARDRLAEYNEQFF.